The clone carrying this T cell receptor (beta chain) has at least ten counts. CDR3 size: 15 residues. The V end was cut by 0 bases, the J end by 2 bases, with 10 bases between. CDR1 and CDR2 from the germline V gene are SQVTM and ANQGSEA. As for the cDNA, it was generated by 5'RACE with 10-nucleotide random UMIs. From 15-18 subjects, over 170 million TCR-beta sequences were obtained in each sequencing run. TCRdb called the 5' RACE reads again in MiXCR, with one record for every CDR3 protein. The table has 71,000 or so distinct CDR3 sequences, roughly an eighth seen once. Noted time point: longitudinal time-point 1 (baseline). This specimen comes from a study of neurological immune-mediated disorders.

The source is a female donor with HTLV-1-associated myelopathy (HAM/TSP). Sequencing used PBMCs. The chain combines TRBV29-1 with TRBJ2-2, with a tentative D call TRBD1 (6 bases). The CDR3 DNA reads TGCAGCGTTGAAGACGCCAGGGGTAACACCGGGGAGCTGTTTTTT. Encoded protein: CSVEDARGNTGELFF.